The sequence of this TCR beta chain was determined in a study of molecular identifiers for immune sequencing clone quantification. MiXCR, applied by TCRdb to the PCR reads, yields one record per CDR3 protein. In the table there are approximately 500,000 distinct CDR3 sequences, over 20% of which are singletons. Germline V lookup: CDR1 DFQATT, CDR2 SNEGSKA (reference sequence). J was trimmed by 0 bases and V by 6 bases; bases with no gene match: 11. This CDR3 is built from 16 residues. This clonotype was counted many times. The TCR was taken from a human donor in good health. Some libraries in this study had Jurkat cell RNA spiked in. Specimen: naive CD8+ T cells from blood, with Jurkat cell RNA spiked in. Stated subset: FACS-sorted CD8+CD4-CCR7+CD45RA+ naive T cells. The chain is built from TRBV20-1 and TRBJ2-3, with 8 bases identical to TRBD2. CDR3 bases: TGCAGTGCCCGCCGCGTACTAGCGGTAAGCACAGATACGCAGTATTTT. Protein product: CSARRVLAVSTDTQYF.